This T cell receptor beta chain was found in a study of blood T cell repertoires in COVID-19. V gave up 6 bases and J gave up 4 bases; unmatched junction bases: 8. CDR1 and CDR2 (germline): MNHNY, SVGAGI (reference sequence). The CDR3 length is 16 residues. Assay: immunoSEQ multiplex PCR; the TCRdb copy retains only in-frame clones and omits some. This table holds around 39,000 clones, 80% found once. The chain couples TRBV6-6 to TRBJ2-3; 12 bases are a match to TRBD2. This TCR came from a woman in her 70s with acute or convalescent COVID-19. Sequencing input: peripheral blood. The CDR3 DNA sequence: TGTGCCAGCAGACAGACTAGCGGGAGTGTGCCAGATACGCAGTATTTT. Protein: CASRQTSGSVPDTQYF.